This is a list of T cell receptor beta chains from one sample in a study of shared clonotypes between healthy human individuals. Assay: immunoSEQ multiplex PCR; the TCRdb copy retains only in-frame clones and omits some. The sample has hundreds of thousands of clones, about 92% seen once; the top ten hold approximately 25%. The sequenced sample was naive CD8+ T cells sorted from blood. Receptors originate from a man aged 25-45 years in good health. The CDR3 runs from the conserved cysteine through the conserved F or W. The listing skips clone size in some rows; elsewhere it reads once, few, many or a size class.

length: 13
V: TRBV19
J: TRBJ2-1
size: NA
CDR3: CASSMDSYNEQFF

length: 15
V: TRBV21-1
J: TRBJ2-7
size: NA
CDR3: CASSKGTSGSYEQYF

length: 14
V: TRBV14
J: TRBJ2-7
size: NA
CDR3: CASSQGLMVDEQYF

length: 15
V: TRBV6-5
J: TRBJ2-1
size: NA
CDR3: CASSYSRTSYNEQFF

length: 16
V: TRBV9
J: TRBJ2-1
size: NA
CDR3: CASSGTGTGELDEQFF

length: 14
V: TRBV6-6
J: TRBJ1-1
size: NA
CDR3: CASSYSTGNTEAFF

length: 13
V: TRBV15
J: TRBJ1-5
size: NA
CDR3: CATSSLMGQPQHF

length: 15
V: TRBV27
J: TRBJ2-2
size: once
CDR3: CASSLLGRNTGELFF

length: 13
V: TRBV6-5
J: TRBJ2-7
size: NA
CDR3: CASSLGPTYEQYF

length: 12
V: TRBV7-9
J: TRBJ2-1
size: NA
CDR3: CAITGYPGVQFF

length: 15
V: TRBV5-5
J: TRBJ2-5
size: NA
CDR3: CASSSSAGLQETQYF

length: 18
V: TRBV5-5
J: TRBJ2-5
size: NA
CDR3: CASSLGGQGSHNQETQYF

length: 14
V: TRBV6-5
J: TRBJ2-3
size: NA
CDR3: CASHSGSITDTQYF

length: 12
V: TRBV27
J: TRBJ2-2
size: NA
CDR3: CASSFSLGELFF